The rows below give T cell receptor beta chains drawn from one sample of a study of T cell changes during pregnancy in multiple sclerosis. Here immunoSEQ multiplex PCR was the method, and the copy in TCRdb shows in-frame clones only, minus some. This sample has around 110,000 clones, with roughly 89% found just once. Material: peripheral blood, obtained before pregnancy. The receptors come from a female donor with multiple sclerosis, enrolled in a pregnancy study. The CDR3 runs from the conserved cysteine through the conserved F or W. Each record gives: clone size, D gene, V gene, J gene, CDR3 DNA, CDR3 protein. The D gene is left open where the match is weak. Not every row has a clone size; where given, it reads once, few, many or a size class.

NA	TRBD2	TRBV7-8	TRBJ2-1	TGTGCCAGCTCAGCGGGAGGAGGCCACAATGAGCAGTTCTTC	CASSAGGGHNEQFF
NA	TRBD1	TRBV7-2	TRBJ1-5	TGTGCCAGCAGCGATACAGGGGCGGGTCAGCCCCAGCATTTT	CASSDTGAGQPQHF
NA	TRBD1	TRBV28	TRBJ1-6	TGTGCCAGCAGTTTAGCAGGGGGTTCACCCCTCCACTTT	CASSLAGGSPLHF
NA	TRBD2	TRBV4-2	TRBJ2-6	TGTGCCAGCAGCCAAGTAATGGTAGCGGGTCCCTCTGGGGCCAACGTCCTGACTTTC	CASSQVMVAGPSGANVLTF
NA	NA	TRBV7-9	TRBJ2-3	TGTGCCAGCAGCTTAGAACGGGGGACAGATACGCAGTATTTT	CASSLERGTDTQYF
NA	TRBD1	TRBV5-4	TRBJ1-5	TGTGCCAGCAGCCAGGGACAGGGGAACGATCAGCCCCAGCATTTT	CASSQGQGNDQPQHF
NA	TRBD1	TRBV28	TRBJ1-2	TGTGCCAGCAGCCGGGGACAGATTAACTATGGCTACACCTTC	CASSRGQINYGYTF
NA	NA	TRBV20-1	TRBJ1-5	TGCAGTGCTAGGGCGGGGGAGTCCCAGCATTTT	CSARAGESQHF
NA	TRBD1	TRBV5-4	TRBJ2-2	TGTGCCAGCAGCTGGGACAGTTACACCGGGGAGCTGTTTTTT	CASSWDSYTGELFF
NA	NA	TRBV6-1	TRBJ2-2	TGTGCAGGGAGGGGGACTCTCACCGGGGAGCTGTTTTTT	CAGRGTLTGELFF
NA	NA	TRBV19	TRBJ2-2	TGTGCCAGTAGTATATGGGCGGGAAGCGGGGAGCTGTTTTTT	CASSIWAGSGELFF
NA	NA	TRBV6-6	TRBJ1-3	TGTGCCAGCAGTCTAGGGACATCCTACGGAAACACCATATATTTT	CASSLGTSYGNTIYF
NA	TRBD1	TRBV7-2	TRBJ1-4	TGTGCCAGCAGCCTGGGACAGGGGGTAGGAATGAAGAAACTGTTTTTT	CASSLGQGVGMKKLFF
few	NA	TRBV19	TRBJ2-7	TGTGCCAGTAGTACAGCCCCACAGGGAGGGGAGCAGTACTTC	CASSTAPQGGEQYF
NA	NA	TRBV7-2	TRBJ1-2	TGTGCCAGCAGCCAATTACAGGGTGGCTATGGCTACACCTTC	CASSQLQGGYGYTF
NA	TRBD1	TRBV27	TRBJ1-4	TGTGCCAGCAGTTTGGCACAGGGGAATGAAAAACTGTTTTTT	CASSLAQGNEKLFF
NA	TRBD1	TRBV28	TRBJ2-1	TGTGCCAGCAGTTGGGCGGACAGGGGTTCCTACAATGAGCAGTTCTTC	CASSWADRGSYNEQFF
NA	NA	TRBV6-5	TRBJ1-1	TGTGCCAGCAGTTACTCGAAACGGGTGAACACTGAAGCTTTCTTT	CASSYSKRVNTEAFF
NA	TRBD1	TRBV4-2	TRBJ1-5	TGTGCCAGCAGCCAGATCGGGACAGGGCGCAATCAGCCCCAGCATTTT	CASSQIGTGRNQPQHF
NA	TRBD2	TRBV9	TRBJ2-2	TGTGCCAGCACCCTACTAGCGGGGGGGCTCGAAACCGGGGAGCTGTTTTTT	CASTLLAGGLETGELFF
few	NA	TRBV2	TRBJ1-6	TGTGCCAGCAAACCGACAGAGACAAATTCACCCCTCCACTTT	CASKPTETNSPLHF
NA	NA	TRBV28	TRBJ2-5	TGTGCCAGCAGTTTACTGGGAGTGAAGAAAGAGACCCAGTACTTC	CASSLLGVKKETQYF